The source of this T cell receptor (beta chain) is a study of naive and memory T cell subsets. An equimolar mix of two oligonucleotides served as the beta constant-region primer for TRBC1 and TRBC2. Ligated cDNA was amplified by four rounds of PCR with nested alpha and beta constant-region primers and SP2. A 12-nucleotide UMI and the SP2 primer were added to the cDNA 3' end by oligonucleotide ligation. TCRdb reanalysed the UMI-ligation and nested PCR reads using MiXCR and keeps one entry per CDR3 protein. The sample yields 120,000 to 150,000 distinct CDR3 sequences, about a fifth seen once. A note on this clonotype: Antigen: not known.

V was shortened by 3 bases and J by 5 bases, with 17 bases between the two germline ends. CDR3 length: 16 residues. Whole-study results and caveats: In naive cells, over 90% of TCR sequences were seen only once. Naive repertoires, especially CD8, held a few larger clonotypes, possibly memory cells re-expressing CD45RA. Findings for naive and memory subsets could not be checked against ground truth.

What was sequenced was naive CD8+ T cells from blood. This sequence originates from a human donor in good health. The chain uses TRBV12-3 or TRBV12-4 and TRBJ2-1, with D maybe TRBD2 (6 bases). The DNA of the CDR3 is TGTGCCAGCAGTTTTGTTGCCGGGACTCAAAACAATGAGCAGTTCTTC. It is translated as CASSFVAGTQNNEQFF.